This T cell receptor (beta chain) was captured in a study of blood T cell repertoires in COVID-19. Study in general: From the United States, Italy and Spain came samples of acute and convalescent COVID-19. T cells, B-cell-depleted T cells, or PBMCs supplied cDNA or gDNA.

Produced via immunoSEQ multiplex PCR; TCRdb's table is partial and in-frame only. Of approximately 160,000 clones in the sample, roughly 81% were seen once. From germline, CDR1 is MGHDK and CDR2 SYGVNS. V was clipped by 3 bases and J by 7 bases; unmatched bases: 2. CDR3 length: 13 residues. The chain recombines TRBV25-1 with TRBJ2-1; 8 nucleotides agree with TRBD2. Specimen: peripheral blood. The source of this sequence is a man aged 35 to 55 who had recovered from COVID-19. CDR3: CASSEGLGNEQFF. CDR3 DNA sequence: TGTGCCAGCAGTGAGGGACTAGGGAATGAGCAGTTCTTC.